Here is one T cell receptor beta chain with its context. Germline V gene sequence: CDR1 KGHDR, CDR2 SFDVKD. Trimming took off 1 base at V and 2 bases at J, with 0 bases between the two ends. This CDR3 contains 12 residues. This sample was included in a study of T cells after yellow fever vaccination. Each CDR3 protein is one row after TCRdb ran MiXCR on the 5' RACE reads. This table holds 500,000 to 650,000 distinct CDR3 sequences, about 15% found once. The TCR was taken from a young man who received the YFV17D yellow fever vaccine. V and J are TRBV24-1 and TRBJ2-3; no firm D call. The sequencing here drew on PBMCs, taken 5 to 6 days after the first yellow fever vaccination. The CDR3, as DNA: TGTGCCACCAGTGATTTCACAGATACGCAGTATTTT. It yields the protein CATSDFTDTQYF.